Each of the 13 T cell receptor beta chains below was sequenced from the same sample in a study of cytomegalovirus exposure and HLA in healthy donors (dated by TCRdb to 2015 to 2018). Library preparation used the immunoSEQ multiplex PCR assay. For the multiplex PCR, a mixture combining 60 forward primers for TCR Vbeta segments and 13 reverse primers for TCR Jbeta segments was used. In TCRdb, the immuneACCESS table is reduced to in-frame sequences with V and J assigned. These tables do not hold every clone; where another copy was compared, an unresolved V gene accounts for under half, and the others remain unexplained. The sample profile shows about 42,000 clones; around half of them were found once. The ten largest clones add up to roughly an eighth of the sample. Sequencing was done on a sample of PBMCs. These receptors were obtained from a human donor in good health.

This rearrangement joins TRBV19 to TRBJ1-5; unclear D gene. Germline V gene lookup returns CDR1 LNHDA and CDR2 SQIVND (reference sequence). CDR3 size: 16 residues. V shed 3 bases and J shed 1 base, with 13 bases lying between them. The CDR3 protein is CASSIPGSGSNQPQHF. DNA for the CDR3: TGTGCCAGTAGTATCCCGGGGTCTGGAAGCAATCAGCCCCAGCATTTT.

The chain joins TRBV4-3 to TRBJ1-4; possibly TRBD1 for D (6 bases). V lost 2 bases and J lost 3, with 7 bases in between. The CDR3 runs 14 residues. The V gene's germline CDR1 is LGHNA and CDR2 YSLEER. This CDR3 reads CASSQRTANEKLFF. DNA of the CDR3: TGCGCCAGCAGCCAAAGGACAGCTAATGAAAAACTGTTTTTT.

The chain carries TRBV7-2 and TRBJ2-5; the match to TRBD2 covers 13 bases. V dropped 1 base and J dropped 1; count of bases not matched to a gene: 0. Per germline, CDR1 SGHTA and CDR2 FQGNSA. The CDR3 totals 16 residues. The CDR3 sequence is CASSLGTSGGQETQYF. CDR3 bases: TGTGCCAGCAGCTTAGGGACTAGCGGGGGCCAAGAGACCCAGTACTTC.

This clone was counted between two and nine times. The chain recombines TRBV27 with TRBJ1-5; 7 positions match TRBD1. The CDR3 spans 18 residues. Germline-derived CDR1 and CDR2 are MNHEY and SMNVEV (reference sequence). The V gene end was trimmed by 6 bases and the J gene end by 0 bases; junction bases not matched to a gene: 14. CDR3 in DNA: TGTGCCAGCAGGGGGGGCTTAGGGGGCGCCGATAGCAATCAGCCCCAGCATTTT. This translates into CASRGGLGGADSNQPQHF.

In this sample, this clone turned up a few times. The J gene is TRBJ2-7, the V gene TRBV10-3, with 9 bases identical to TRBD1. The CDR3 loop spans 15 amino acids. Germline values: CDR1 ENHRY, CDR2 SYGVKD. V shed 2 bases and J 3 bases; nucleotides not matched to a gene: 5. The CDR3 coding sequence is TGTGCCATCAGTGAGGTACCGGGACAGGGCTACGAGCAGTACTTC. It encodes CAISEVPGQGYEQYF.

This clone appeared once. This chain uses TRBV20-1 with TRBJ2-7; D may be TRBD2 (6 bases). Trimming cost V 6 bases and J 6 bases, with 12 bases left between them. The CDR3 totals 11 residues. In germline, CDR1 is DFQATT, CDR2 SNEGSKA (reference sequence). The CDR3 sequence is CSAGGIREQYF. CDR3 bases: TGCAGTGCAGGCGGGATACGCGAGCAGTACTTC.

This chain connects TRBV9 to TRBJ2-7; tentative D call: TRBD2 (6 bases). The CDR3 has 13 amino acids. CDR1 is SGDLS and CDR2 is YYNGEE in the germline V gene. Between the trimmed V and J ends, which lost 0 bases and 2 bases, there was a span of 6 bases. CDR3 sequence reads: CASSVGEAYEQYF. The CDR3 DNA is TGTGCCAGCAGCGTAGGGGAGGCCTACGAGCAGTACTTC.

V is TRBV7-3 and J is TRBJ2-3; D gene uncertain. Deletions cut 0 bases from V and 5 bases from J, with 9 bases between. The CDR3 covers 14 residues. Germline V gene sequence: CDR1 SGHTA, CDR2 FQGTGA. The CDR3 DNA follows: TGTGCCAGCAGCTTAACAAACGAGCAAGATACGCAGTATTTT. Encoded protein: CASSLTNEQDTQYF.

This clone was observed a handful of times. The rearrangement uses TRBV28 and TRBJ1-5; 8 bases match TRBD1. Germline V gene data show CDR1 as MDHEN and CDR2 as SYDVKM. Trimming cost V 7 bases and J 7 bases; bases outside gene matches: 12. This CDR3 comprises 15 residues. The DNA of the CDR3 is TGTGCCAGCATTAGGACAGGGTCATTCAGACAGCCCCAGCATTTT. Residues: CASIRTGSFRQPQHF. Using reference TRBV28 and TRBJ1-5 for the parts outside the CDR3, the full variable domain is DVKVTQSSRYLVKRTGEKVFLECVQDMDHENMFWYRQDPGLGLRLIYFSYDVKMKEKGDIPEGYSVSREKKERFSLILESASTNQTSMYLCASIRTGSFRQPQHFGDGTRLSIL.

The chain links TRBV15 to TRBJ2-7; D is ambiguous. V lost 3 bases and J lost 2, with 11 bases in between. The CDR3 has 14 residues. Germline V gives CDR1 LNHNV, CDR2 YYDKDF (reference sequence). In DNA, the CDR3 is TGTGCCACCAGCAGGGGCCCCTCGCCCTACGAGCAGTACTTC. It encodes CATSRGPSPYEQYF.

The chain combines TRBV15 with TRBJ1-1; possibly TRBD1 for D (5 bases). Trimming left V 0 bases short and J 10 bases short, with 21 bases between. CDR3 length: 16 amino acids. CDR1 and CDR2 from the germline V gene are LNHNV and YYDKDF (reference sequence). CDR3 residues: CATSRDKTGVGGAAFF. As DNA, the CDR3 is TGTGCCACCAGCAGAGACAAAACGGGCGTGGGGGGAGCAGCTTTCTTT.

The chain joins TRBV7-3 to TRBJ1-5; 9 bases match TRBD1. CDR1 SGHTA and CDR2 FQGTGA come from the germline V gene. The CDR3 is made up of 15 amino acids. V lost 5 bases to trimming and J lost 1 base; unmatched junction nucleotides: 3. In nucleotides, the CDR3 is TGTGCCAGCAGCCCAGGGACAGGGAGCAATCAGCCCCAGCATTTT. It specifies CASSPGTGSNQPQHF.

The CDR3, as DNA: TGTGCCACCAGCAGAGAAGTGGGGCGGGGGGTTGGAGAGACCCAGTACTTC. Its translation: CATSREVGRGVGETQYF. This chain connects TRBV15 to TRBJ2-5, with 8 bases matching TRBD2. Trimming cost V 0 bases and J 4 bases; bases outside gene matches: 10. The CDR3 sequence is 17 residues long. Per germline, CDR1 LNHNV and CDR2 YYDKDF (reference sequence).